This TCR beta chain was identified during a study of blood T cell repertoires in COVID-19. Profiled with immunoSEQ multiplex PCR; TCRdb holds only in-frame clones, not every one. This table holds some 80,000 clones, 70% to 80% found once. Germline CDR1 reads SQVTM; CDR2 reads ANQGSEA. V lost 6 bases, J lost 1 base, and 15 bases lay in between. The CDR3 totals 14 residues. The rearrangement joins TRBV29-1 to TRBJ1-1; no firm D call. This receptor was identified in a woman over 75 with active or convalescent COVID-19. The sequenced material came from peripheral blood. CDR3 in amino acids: CSVKAGVGNTEAFF. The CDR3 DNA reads TGCAGCGTAAAAGCCGGGGTCGGGAACACTGAAGCTTTCTTT.